This T cell receptor beta chain was profiled in a study of blood T cell repertoires in COVID-19. Overall study context: COVID-19 samples, acute and convalescent, were from the United States, Italy and Spain. PBMCs, B-cell-depleted T cells, or T cells were the source of the cDNA or gDNA that made up the material.

Between the trimmed V and J ends, which lost 1 base and 3 bases, there was a span of 14 bases. CDR3 length: 16 amino acids. The germline V gene encodes CDR1 SGHNT and CDR2 YENEEA. Original analysis: Quantification of nucleated cells was approximated via reference gene primer amplification. The protocol was immunoSEQ multiplex PCR, while the TCRdb copy is restricted to in-frame clones and leaves out a portion. V, J and clone size derive from that table, while D and trimming were established from the DNA sequence. The sample gives 15,000 to 25,000 clones, 70% to 90% of which show up once; 31% is in the top ten.

The receptor was isolated from a human donor with active COVID-19. The donor label of this sample is uncertain. Sample: peripheral blood. V and J are TRBV11-3 and TRBJ2-3; perhaps TRBD2 as D (7 bases). CDR3 coding DNA: TGTGCCAGCAGCTTAGTTCGGGGGGCGGTTACAGATACGCAGTATTTT. Amino acids: CASSLVRGAVTDTQYF.